A selection of T cell receptor beta chains follows, all from one sample in a study of neurological immune-mediated disorders. Using its own MiXCR run on the 5' RACE reads, TCRdb lists one record per CDR3 protein. Here the sample spans roughly 22,000 distinct CDR3 sequences, approximately 6.2% being singletons. Sequencing used CD8+ T cells from blood. The receptors come from a man in his late teens or twenties in good health. The CDR3 runs from the conserved cysteine through the conserved F or W. Fields, in order: CDR3 length, V gene, clone size, J gene, D gene, CDR3 protein, CDR3 DNA. A D gene is named only where the DNA matches it firmly. Some rows mark clone size as missing; the rest say once, few, many or name a class of expanded clone.

12	TRBV5-1	many	TRBJ2-7	NA	CASSLVTDEQYF	TGCGCCAGCAGCTTGGTGACCGACGAGCAGTACTTC
13	TRBV20-1	many	TRBJ2-7	NA	CSARSRVFYEQYF	TGCAGTGCTAGGTCCAGGGTTTTCTACGAGCAGTACTTC
14	TRBV5-1	many	TRBJ2-4	TRBD2	CASSEAGGQNIQYF	TGCGCCAGCAGCGAAGCGGGGGGGCAAAACATTCAGTACTTC
15	TRBV5-1	many	TRBJ1-1	TRBD1	CASSVWTGRNTEAFF	TGCGCCAGCAGTGTCTGGACAGGGAGAAACACTGAAGCTTTCTTT
16	TRBV6-2/TRBV6-3	few	TRBJ1-1	TRBD1	CASIKPGQGANTEAFF	TGTGCCAGCATCAAGCCGGGACAGGGGGCGAACACTGAAGCTTTCTTT
15	TRBV7-9	many	TRBJ1-4	NA	CASSTTLATNEKLFF	TGTGCCAGCAGCACCACGCTGGCAACTAATGAAAAACTGTTTTTT
15	TRBV24-1	many	TRBJ2-3	NA	CATSDGDGGTDTQYF	TGTGCCACCAGTGATGGGGACGGGGGCACAGATACGCAGTATTTT
15	TRBV5-1	many	TRBJ2-5	NA	CASSFGPGTSETQYF	TGCGCCAGCAGCTTTGGTCCAGGGACCTCAGAGACCCAGTACTTC
16	TRBV2	many	TRBJ2-1	TRBD2	CASSDVRGGLSNEQFF	TGTGCCAGCAGTGACGTTCGGGGGGGCCTTTCGAATGAGCAGTTCTTC
15	TRBV9	many	TRBJ2-3	NA	CASSGAEGRTDTQYF	TGTGCCAGCAGCGGAGCGGAGGGGCGCACAGATACGCAGTATTTT
16	TRBV2	many	TRBJ1-6	NA	CASIGPNRDANSPLHF	TGTGCCAGCATCGGCCCCAACAGGGATGCGAATTCACCCCTCCACTTT
14	TRBV20-1	few	TRBJ2-3	TRBD1	CSAGGQGATDTQYF	TGCAGTGCTGGGGGACAGGGGGCAACAGATACGCAGTATTTT
14	TRBV20-1	many	TRBJ2-7	NA	CSASPPDTTYEQYF	TGCAGTGCTAGCCCCCCGGACACAACCTACGAGCAGTACTTC
13	TRBV6-5	many	TRBJ2-1	NA	CASSPSQGGEQFF	TGTGCCAGCAGCCCCTCCCAGGGCGGTGAGCAGTTCTTC
11	TRBV10-3	many	TRBJ2-7	NA	CAISDEGDQYF	TGTGCCATCAGTGATGAGGGGGACCAGTACTTC
14	TRBV7-3	many	TRBJ2-1	NA	CASSLTYGGYEQFF	TGTGCCAGCAGCTTAACGTACGGAGGCTATGAGCAGTTCTTC
12	TRBV19	many	TRBJ1-1	NA	CASRVPRGGAFF	TGTGCCAGTAGAGTCCCCAGGGGTGGAGCTTTCTTT
16	TRBV7-2	many	TRBJ2-2	TRBD2	CASSLVRGWGTGELFF	TGTGCCAGCAGCTTAGTGCGGGGGTGGGGCACCGGGGAGCTGTTTTTT
14	TRBV7-8	many	TRBJ1-2	NA	CASSGSLEGYGYTF	TGTGCCAGCAGTGGCAGTCTCGAGGGCTATGGCTACACCTTC
13	TRBV5-6	many	TRBJ1-1	NA	CASSSPGGTEAFF	TGTGCCAGCAGCTCCCCCGGGGGGACTGAAGCTTTCTTT
14	TRBV25-1	NA	TRBJ2-7	TRBD1	CASSDRDRDYEQYF	TGTGCCAGCAGTGATCGGGACAGGGACTACGAGCAGTACTTC
14	TRBV10-2	many	TRBJ1-1	NA	CASSESELRTEAFF	TGCGCCAGCAGTGAGTCCGAGCTCCGCACTGAAGCTTTCTTT
15	TRBV7-9	many	TRBJ1-5	NA	CASSLAGRPNQPQHF	TGTGCCAGCAGCTTAGCAGGCCGGCCCAATCAGCCCCAGCATTTT
14	TRBV27	many	TRBJ2-4	TRBD1	CASSARGAKNIQYF	TGTGCCAGCAGTGCCAGGGGGGCCAAAAACATTCAGTACTTC
14	TRBV12-3/TRBV12-4	NA	TRBJ1-3	NA	CASSFLGSGNTIYF	TGTGCCAGCAGTTTCCTTGGGAGCGGAAACACCATATATTTT
17	TRBV20-1	many	TRBJ2-1	TRBD2	CSGPRSTSGDNYNEQFF	TGCAGTGGCCCGAGGTCGACTAGCGGGGACAACTACAATGAGCAGTTCTTC
16	TRBV5-1	many	TRBJ2-1	TRBD1	CASSLLGQGPYNEQFF	TGCGCCAGCAGCCTTCTCGGACAGGGCCCCTACAATGAGCAGTTCTTC
11	TRBV19	many	TRBJ1-1	NA	CAPMSVAEAFF	TGTGCCCCGATGAGCGTGGCTGAAGCTTTCTTT
14	TRBV14	many	TRBJ1-1	NA	CASSPMGPNTEAFF	TGTGCCAGCAGCCCCATGGGACCGAACACTGAAGCTTTCTTT
14	TRBV9	many	TRBJ2-2	NA	CASSVPAGTGELFF	TGTGCCAGCAGCGTCCCGGCGGGGACCGGGGAGCTGTTTTTT
18	TRBV5-1	many	TRBJ2-1	NA	CTSSPQGSGAGMNNEQFF	TGCACCAGCAGCCCCCAGGGGAGCGGGGCGGGGATGAACAATGAGCAGTTCTTC
14	TRBV6-5	many	TRBJ2-2	NA	CASSRTANTGELFF	TGTGCCAGCAGTCGGACAGCGAACACCGGGGAGCTGTTTTTT
14	TRBV4-1	many	TRBJ1-2	NA	CASSQDFGRYGYTF	TGCGCCAGCAGCCAAGATTTCGGGCGATATGGCTACACCTTC
15	TRBV3-1	many	TRBJ1-2	NA	CASSPLGGSHYGYTF	TGTGCCAGCAGCCCCCTGGGAGGAAGTCACTATGGCTACACCTTC
14	TRBV7-9	many	TRBJ2-7	NA	CASSLGGGSYEQYF	TGTGCCAGCAGCTTGGGAGGAGGGTCCTACGAGCAGTACTTC
15	TRBV5-1	many	TRBJ2-7	TRBD2	CASSFGTSGPYEQYF	TGCGCCAGCAGCTTTGGTACTAGCGGTCCCTACGAGCAGTACTTC
15	TRBV7-9	many	TRBJ2-7	TRBD2	CASSFSGASSYEQYF	TGTGCCAGCAGCTTTAGCGGGGCGAGCTCCTACGAGCAGTACTTC
14	TRBV9	many	TRBJ1-5	NA	CASSVGQTDQPQHF	TGTGCCAGCAGCGTAGGACAGACAGATCAGCCCCAGCATTTT
15	TRBV5-1	many	TRBJ2-1	TRBD1	CASSGDRDPYNEQFF	TGCGCCAGCAGCGGAGACAGGGACCCCTACAATGAGCAGTTCTTC
15	TRBV19	NA	TRBJ1-2	NA	CASSVRTGGGYGYTF	TGTGCCAGTAGTGTCCGGACGGGGGGTGGCTATGGCTACACCTTC
15	TRBV5-1	many	TRBJ1-2	NA	CASSLFFGSLEGYTF	NA
14	TRBV4-1	many	TRBJ2-7	NA	CASSQDRSGYEQYF	TGCGCCAGCAGCCAAGATCGCTCGGGCTACGAGCAGTACTTC
11	TRBV19	many	TRBJ1-1	NA	CASSMATEAFF	TGTGCCAGTAGTATGGCTACTGAAGCTTTCTTT
14	TRBV29-1	many	TRBJ2-3	TRBD2	CSGSIAGVTDTQYF	TGCAGCGGAAGCATAGCGGGGGTGACAGATACGCAGTATTTT